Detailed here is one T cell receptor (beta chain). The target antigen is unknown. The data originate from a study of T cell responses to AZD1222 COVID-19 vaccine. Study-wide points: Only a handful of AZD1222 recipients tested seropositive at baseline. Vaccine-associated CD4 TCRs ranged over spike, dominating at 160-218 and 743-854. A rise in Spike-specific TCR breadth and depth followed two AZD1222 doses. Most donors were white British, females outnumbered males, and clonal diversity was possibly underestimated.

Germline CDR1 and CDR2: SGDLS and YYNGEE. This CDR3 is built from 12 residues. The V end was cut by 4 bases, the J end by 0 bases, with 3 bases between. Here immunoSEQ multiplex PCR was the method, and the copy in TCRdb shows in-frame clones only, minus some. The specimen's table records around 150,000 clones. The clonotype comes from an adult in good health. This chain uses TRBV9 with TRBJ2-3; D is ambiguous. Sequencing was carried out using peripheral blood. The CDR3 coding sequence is TGTGCCAGCAGCTTTAGCACAGATACGCAGTATTTT. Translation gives CASSFSTDTQYF.